The rows below give T cell receptor beta chains drawn from one sample of a study of shared clonotypes between healthy human individuals. The method was immunoSEQ multiplex PCR; TCRdb's version includes in-frame clones alone and lacks a portion of them. The sample lists some 2,500,000 clones, just under 95% occurring once. Sequenced sample: naive CD4+ T cells from PBMCs. These receptors all stem from a man aged 18 to 29 in good health. Some clones in this sample may be carry-over from other donors' samples. Each CDR3 is given with its conserved first and last residue. D genes are given only for firm matches. A row's size may be missing; if present it is once, few, many or a size class.

clone size: .; D gene: TRBD2; CDR3 length: 18; V gene: TRBV10-3; J gene: TRBJ2-3; CDR3 protein: CAISGTGTSGTSTDTQYF; CDR3 DNA: TGTGCCATCAGTGGGACAGGGACTAGCGGAACTAGCACAGATACGCAGTATTTT
clone size: .; D gene: .; CDR3 length: 14; V gene: TRBV5-1; J gene: TRBJ2-7; CDR3 protein: CASSLGAAPYEQYF; CDR3 DNA: TGCGCCAGCAGCTTGGGGGCAGCACCCTACGAGCAGTACTTC
clone size: .; D gene: TRBD1; CDR3 length: 14; V gene: TRBV6-5; J gene: TRBJ1-5; CDR3 protein: CASSAGTGNQPQHF; CDR3 DNA: TGTGCCAGCAGTGCCGGGACAGGGAATCAGCCCCAGCATTTT
clone size: .; D gene: .; CDR3 length: 15; V gene: TRBV7-3; J gene: TRBJ1-1; CDR3 protein: CASSLTGTMNTEAFF; CDR3 DNA: TGTGCCAGCAGCCTTACCGGGACAATGAACACTGAAGCTTTCTTT
clone size: few; D gene: .; CDR3 length: 14; V gene: TRBV5-6; J gene: TRBJ1-2; CDR3 protein: CASSDSRANYGYTF; CDR3 DNA: TGTGCCAGCAGCGATTCCAGGGCTAACTATGGCTACACCTTC
clone size: .; D gene: .; CDR3 length: 14; V gene: TRBV11-2; J gene: TRBJ2-7; CDR3 protein: CASSTGLYVYEQYF; CDR3 DNA: TGTGCCAGCAGCACCGGCCTATACGTCTACGAGCAGTACTTC
clone size: .; D gene: .; CDR3 length: 15; V gene: TRBV18; J gene: TRBJ2-1; CDR3 protein: CASSNRVFVGSEQFF; CDR3 DNA: TGTGCCAGCTCAAATCGAGTTTTCGTAGGCAGTGAGCAGTTCTTC
clone size: once; D gene: .; CDR3 length: 15; V gene: TRBV7-3; J gene: TRBJ2-3; CDR3 protein: CASSSLPTVTDTQYF; CDR3 DNA: TGTGCCAGCAGCTCACTACCTACCGTAACAGATACGCAGTATTTT
clone size: .; D gene: TRBD2; CDR3 length: 13; V gene: TRBV6-1; J gene: TRBJ2-2; CDR3 protein: CASRGLVPGELFF; CDR3 DNA: TGTGCCAGCAGGGGACTAGTTCCCGGGGAGCTGTTTTTT
clone size: .; D gene: TRBD1; CDR3 length: 14; V gene: TRBV2; J gene: TRBJ1-5; CDR3 protein: CASSGQGLNQPQHF; CDR3 DNA: TGTGCCAGCAGCGGACAGGGCCTCAATCAGCCCCAGCATTTT
clone size: .; D gene: TRBD2; CDR3 length: 13; V gene: TRBV5-1; J gene: TRBJ2-1; CDR3 protein: CASTSGTYNEQFF; CDR3 DNA: TGCGCCAGCACTAGCGGAACTTACAATGAGCAGTTCTTC
clone size: .; D gene: .; CDR3 length: 17; V gene: TRBV11-2; J gene: TRBJ2-3; CDR3 protein: CASSLMWPEVGGDTQYF; CDR3 DNA: TGTGCCAGCAGCTTGATGTGGCCTGAGGTTGGGGGGGATACGCAGTATTTT
clone size: .; D gene: .; CDR3 length: 15; V gene: TRBV5-1; J gene: TRBJ2-7; CDR3 protein: CASSRVLFGNYEQYF; CDR3 DNA: TGCGCCAGCAGCCGCGTACTTTTCGGGAACTACGAGCAGTACTTC
clone size: .; D gene: .; CDR3 length: 16; V gene: TRBV7-8; J gene: TRBJ1-3; CDR3 protein: CASSQRVKSSGNTIYF; CDR3 DNA: TGTGCCAGCAGCCAGAGGGTCAAGAGCTCTGGAAACACCATATATTTT
clone size: .; D gene: .; CDR3 length: 11; V gene: TRBV28; J gene: TRBJ1-5; CDR3 protein: CARVLTGPQHF; CDR3 DNA: TGTGCCAGAGTCCTCACCGGGCCCCAGCATTTT
clone size: .; D gene: TRBD1; CDR3 length: 16; V gene: TRBV6-1; J gene: TRBJ2-3; CDR3 protein: CASSEGGTGLRDTQYF; CDR3 DNA: TGTGCCAGCAGTGAAGGGGGGACAGGGTTACGGGATACGCAGTATTTT
clone size: .; D gene: TRBD1; CDR3 length: 11; V gene: TRBV20-1; J gene: TRBJ1-1; CDR3 protein: CSADRVTEAFF; CDR3 DNA: TGCAGTGCGGACAGGGTAACTGAAGCTTTCTTT
clone size: once; D gene: .; CDR3 length: 10; V gene: TRBV28; J gene: TRBJ2-3; CDR3 protein: CASSQDTQYF; CDR3 DNA: TGTGCCAGCAGTCAAGATACGCAGTATTTT
clone size: .; D gene: TRBD2; CDR3 length: 17; V gene: TRBV5-8; J gene: TRBJ2-5; CDR3 protein: CASSLGVAGGPRETQYF; CDR3 DNA: TGTGCCAGCAGCTTGGGAGTAGCGGGAGGGCCGAGGGAGACCCAGTACTTC